This is a list of T cell receptor beta chains from one sample in a study of T cells in Graves' hyperthyroidism and ophthalmopathy. MiXCR, applied by TCRdb to the multiplex PCR reads, yields one record per CDR3 protein. The sample has fewer than 350,000 distinct CDR3 sequences; roughly 21% are singletons. Sequences were obtained from blood. The source of these receptors is a woman aged 45-65 years with Graves' hyperthyroidism. Both conserved end residues are part of each CDR3. The D gene is left open where the match is weak. Clone size is not always given. Where it is, it says once, few, many or a class for expanded clones.

>TRBV7-2|TRBJ2-1|NA|TRBD2
TGTGCCAGCAGCTTAGGCGGGGGGGCCGTCGATGAGCAGTTCTTC
CASSLGGGAVDEQFF
>TRBV6-1|TRBJ2-4|few|TRBD2
TGTGCCAGCAGTGGGTCGGGGGGGGCGTCCAAAAACATTCAGTACTTC
CASSGSGGASKNIQYF
>TRBV11-2|TRBJ2-1|many|NA
TGTGCCAGGTTAGGAGGGGCCTCCGCTGAGCAGTTCTTC
CARLGGASAEQFF
>TRBV5-1|TRBJ2-2|many|NA
TGCGCCAGCAGCTGGGGAAACACCGGGGAGCTGTTTTTT
CASSWGNTGELFF
>TRBV19|TRBJ2-6|NA|TRBD2
TGTGCCAGTAGCACAAACGGGCGGGAGCCGAGCTCTGGGGCCAACGTCCTGACTTTC
CASSTNGREPSSGANVLTF
>TRBV28|TRBJ1-5|NA|NA
TGTGCCAGCAGTTTATGGGCTCAGCCCCAGCATTTT
CASSLWAQPQHF
>TRBV20-1|TRBJ2-3|many|NA
TGCAGTGCTAGAGACGCGTACACAGATACGCAGTATTTT
CSARDAYTDTQYF
>TRBV18|TRBJ2-3|few|NA
TGTGCCAGCTCACCAACGTTCTCCGCTAGCACAGATACGCAGTATTTT
CASSPTFSASTDTQYF
>TRBV4-1|TRBJ2-2|NA|TRBD1
TGCGCCAGCAGCCCCCTCAGGGGGCTTAACACCGGGGAGCTGTTTTTT
CASSPLRGLNTGELFF
>TRBV20-1|TRBJ2-2|NA|TRBD2
TGCAGTGCTAGAGCTTATAAGGGACTAGCGGGAGGGCCGAACACCGGGGAGCTGTTTTTT
CSARAYKGLAGGPNTGELFF
>TRBV19|TRBJ1-6|NA|TRBD1
TGTGCCAGCGGGACAGGGAATAATTCACCCCTCCACTTT
CASGTGNNSPLHF
>TRBV30|TRBJ2-1|NA|TRBD1
TGTGCCTGGAGTGTACTGACAGGGGGGGGGGAGCAGTTCTTC
CAWSVLTGGGEQFF
>TRBV7-9|TRBJ2-1|many|TRBD1
TGTGCCAGCAGCTCCCTTTCGAATAAGGGGGCGGACAATGAGCAGTTCTTC
CASSSLSNKGADNEQFF
>TRBV9|TRBJ2-3|many|TRBD2
TGTGCCAGCAGCGTAGAGGGAGCGGGAGAAGATACGCAGTATTTT
CASSVEGAGEDTQYF
>TRBV20-1|TRBJ2-1|many|NA
TGCAGTGCTAAAGGGCCCTTGATTAATGAGCAGTTCTTC
CSAKGPLINEQFF
>TRBV20-1|TRBJ2-7|many|NA
TGCAGTGCTAGCCCCCCCGGCTTATTCTACGAGCAGTACTTC
CSASPPGLFYEQYF
>TRBV7-8|TRBJ2-1|many|TRBD2
TGTGCCAGCAGCTTGTCTAGCGGGAGGTTCAATGAGCAGTTCTTC
CASSLSSGRFNEQFF
>TRBV5-8|TRBJ1-1|NA|NA
TGTGCCAGCAGCTTGGCATCCGGGAACACTGAAGCTTTCTTT
CASSLASGNTEAFF
>TRBV12-3/TRBV12-4|TRBJ1-6|few|NA
TGTGCCAGCAGTTTAGATTCGGATTCACCCCTCCACTTT
CASSLDSDSPLHF
>TRBV7-9|TRBJ1-5|NA|TRBD1
TGTGCCAGCAGCCCGACAGGGGGCGCAGGTCAGCCCCAGCATTTT
CASSPTGGAGQPQHF
>TRBV28|TRBJ1-5|many|TRBD1
TGTGCCAGCACCCGACAGGGGGGTAGCAATCAGCCCCAGCATTTT
CASTRQGGSNQPQHF
>TRBV28|TRBJ2-7|few|NA
TGTGCCAGCAGTTTTGAAACCTACGAGCAGTACTTC
CASSFETYEQYF
>TRBV30|TRBJ1-5|many|NA
TGTGCCTGGAGCAAAGGGGCGGATCAGCCCCAGCATTTT
CAWSKGADQPQHF
>TRBV12-3/TRBV12-4|TRBJ2-1|NA|NA
TGTGCCAGCGGAGGGGGGAGTGGGCAGTTCTTC
CASGGGSGQFF
>TRBV2|TRBJ2-1|NA|TRBD2
TGTGCCAGCAACCCGGGACTAGCGGGGGATGAGCAGTTCTTC
CASNPGLAGDEQFF
>TRBV27|TRBJ1-2|NA|NA
TGTGCCAGCGGGGGACCTCTAATGGGGTATGGCTACACCTTC
CASGGPLMGYGYTF
>TRBV12-5|TRBJ1-3|NA|NA
TGTGCTAGTGGTTTCCTACTCACCAGCAACACCATATATTTT
CASGFLLTSNTIYF
>TRBV30|TRBJ2-7|many|TRBD1
TGTGCCTGGACCGCAGGGGGCTACGAGCAGTACTTC
CAWTAGGYEQYF
>TRBV20-1|TRBJ1-2|once|TRBD1
TGCAGTGCTAGAGGCAGGGGGCGTGAAGACTATGGCTACACCTTC
CSARGRGREDYGYTF
>TRBV10-2|TRBJ2-3|few|NA
TGCGCCAGCAGTGAACAGGGTTGGGGGACAGATACGCAGTATTTT
CASSEQGWGTDTQYF
>TRBV20-1|TRBJ2-7|NA|NA
TGCAGTGCTAGAGACTCTCACTACGAGCAGTACTTC
CSARDSHYEQYF